The present TCR beta chain was sequenced within a study of CD8 T cells in ankylosing spondylitis. Study observations and caveats: Disease-linked clones bore a CD8+ phenotype, appearing relatively rarely in peripheral blood. Matched synovial fluid from ankylosing spondylitis patients was reported to be enriched for disease-linked clones. A motif in TCR beta, a set of 8 or 9 highly homologous variants, appeared characteristic of ankylosing spondylitis blood.

The CDR3 totals 15 residues. Germline CDR1 and CDR2: WNHNN and SYGVQD (reference sequence). V gave up 0 bases and J gave up 1 base, with 9 bases separating them. Of note for this clonotype: Antigen: not known.

The TCR beta libraries were generated through quantitative 5'-RACE incorporating molecular barcodes. MiXCR was run by TCRdb on the 5' RACE reads, yielding one entry per CDR3 protein. The sample has roughly 450,000 distinct CDR3 sequences, roughly a quarter seen once. The sequenced sample consisted of blood, either unsorted or a sorted T cell fraction (not recorded which). This receptor was identified in a male donor with ankylosing spondylitis. V and J are TRBV10-1 and TRBJ1-1; D is unclear. The CDR3, as DNA: TGCGCCAGCAGTGAGTCCATAGGCGCGAACACTGAAGCTTTCTTT. Its translation is CASSESIGANTEAFF.